This T cell receptor beta chain was sequenced for a study of blood T cell repertoires in COVID-19. Study-level background: The United States, Italy and Spain provided the acute and convalescent COVID-19 samples. T cells, B-cell-depleted T cells, or PBMCs supplied cDNA or gDNA.

Authors' processing steps: Reference gene primer amplification in the assay estimated nucleated cell counts. Some clones are missing from TCRdb's copy, which holds only in-frame ones; the method was immunoSEQ multiplex PCR. V and J calls and clone size follow that table, whereas D and trimming were derived from the DNA. Among around 63,000 clones listed, about 87% were seen once. This CDR3 contains 13 residues. The V gene lost 0 bases and the J gene lost 6 bases, with 7 bases spanning the gap. Germline lookup yields CDR1 SGDLS and CDR2 YYNGEE. Sequencing used peripheral blood. The V call is TRBV9, the J call TRBJ2-4; D perhaps matches TRBD2 (5 bases). The source is a man in his fifties or sixties with acute or convalescent COVID-19. In DNA, the CDR3 is TGTGCCAGCAGCGTAGACGAGGGAAACATTCAGTACTTC. Translated: CASSVDEGNIQYF.